What follows are 21 T cell receptor beta chains derived from one specimen sequenced in a study of blood T cell repertoires in COVID-19. Clones were read by immunoSEQ multiplex PCR, and TCRdb kept only the in-frame ones, dropping some. Of about 54,000 clones in the sample, more than 75% are singletons; the top ten hold around 4.5%. Sequencing was performed on peripheral blood. These receptor sequences come from a man in his forties with active COVID-19.

The chain uses TRBV27 and TRBJ1-2, with D tentatively TRBD1 (6 bases). Trimming stripped 6 bases from V and 0 bases from J, with 17 bases between. The CDR3 consists of 16 residues. Germline V CDR1 and CDR2: MNHEY, SMNVEV (reference sequence). The CDR3 DNA follows: TGTGCCAGCAGCCTCGCCGGGACACTTACTAACTATGGCTACACCTTC. Translating it yields CASSLAGTLTNYGYTF.

V gene TRBV30 combines with J gene TRBJ1-6; TRBD1 might be the D (5 bases). CDR3 length equals 15 residues. The V end was cut by 2 bases, the J end by 7 bases, with 15 bases between. Germline V gene lookup returns CDR1 GTSNPN and CDR2 SVGIG (reference sequence). The chain's CDR3 is CAWSQADIGNSPLHF. The DNA for the CDR3 is TGTGCCTGGAGTCAGGCGGACATAGGCAATTCACCCCTCCACTTT.

CDR3 DNA: TGTGCCAGCAGCCGAAATCGACAGGGGGCGGGAGATACGCAGTATTTT. The encoded protein is CASSRNRQGAGDTQYF. The rearrangement uses TRBV7-8 and TRBJ2-3; TRBD1 matches 10 bases. The V and J ends lost 5 bases and 5 bases, in that order; junction bases with no gene match: 10. Germline V lookup: CDR1 SGHVS, CDR2 FQNEAQ. This CDR3 is 16 amino acids long.

The chain combines TRBV7-8 with TRBJ1-2, with a tentative D call TRBD1 (5 bases). The CDR3 loop spans 19 amino acids. Looked up from germline, CDR1 is SGHVS and CDR2 is FQNEAQ. Trimming took 1 base from V and 3 from J, leaving 24 bases between them. The DNA of the CDR3 is TGTGCCAGCAGCTTAGGTTATCGGGGGATAGGACCTCTGGACTATGGCTACACCTTC. It codes for CASSLGYRGIGPLDYGYTF.

This chain joins TRBV9 and TRBJ2-2, with TRBD2 identical over 9 bases. The CDR3 is 15 amino acids. V lost 4 bases and J lost 7; bases outside the gene matches: 8. CDR1 and CDR2 from the germline V gene are SGDLS and YYNGEE. CDR3 DNA sequence: TGTGCCAGCAGCCCCTCCGGGACTAGCAGCGGGGAGCTGTTTTTT. Its protein is CASSPSGTSSGELFF.

The rearrangement joins TRBV29-1 to TRBJ2-3; possibly TRBD2 for D (5 bases). Germline CDR1 SQVTM, CDR2 ANQGSEA. The CDR3 spans 14 residues. The V gene lost 1 base and the J gene lost 4 bases, with 12 bases spanning the gap. The CDR3 reads CSVEGTGIADTQYF. DNA for the CDR3: TGCAGCGTTGAAGGGACGGGGATCGCAGATACGCAGTATTTT.

This chain connects TRBV13 to TRBJ1-1, with a possible D match to TRBD1 (5 bases). Germline CDR1 is PRHDT and CDR2 is FYEKMQ (reference sequence). The CDR3 is 14 residues long. V lost 2 bases and J lost 1, with 8 bases in between. CDR3 residues: CASSLRQGNTEAFF. CDR3 in DNA: TGTGCCAGCAGCTTACGGCAGGGGAACACTGAAGCTTTCTTT.

The chain employs TRBV12-3 or TRBV12-4 and TRBJ2-7; D remains unclear. The V and J ends lost 8 bases and 2 bases respectively, with 13 bases between them. The CDR3 loop spans 13 amino acids. The CDR3 DNA is TGTGCCAGCGCGGCAGTAACCCCCTACGAGCAGTACTTC. Translated: CASAAVTPYEQYF.

The chain links TRBV28 to TRBJ2-3; the match to TRBD2 covers 11 bases. V was pared by 5 bases and J by 5 bases, with 9 bases of the junction left unmatched. This CDR3 contains 16 residues. CDR1 is MDHEN and CDR2 is SYDVKM in the germline V gene. Here the CDR3 DNA reads TGTGCCAGCAGTACGACTAGCGGGATGCGCGGAGATACGCAGTATTTT. This encodes CASSTTSGMRGDTQYF.

J is TRBJ2-3 and V is TRBV10-3; 13 bases map to TRBD2. Germline CDR1 reads ENHRY; CDR2 reads SYGVKD. The V segment lost 2 bases and the J segment 4 bases; nucleotides outside the gene matches: 9. The CDR3 length is 18 residues. The CDR3 loop reads CAISEQPRTSGSSDTQYF. In DNA form, the CDR3 reads TGTGCCATCAGTGAGCAACCGCGGACTAGCGGGAGCTCAGATACGCAGTATTTT.

This rearrangement joins TRBV6-1 to TRBJ1-3, with TRBD1 as a possible D gene (5 bases). The CDR3 has 17 amino acids. V lost 1 base, J lost 0 bases, and 13 bases lay in between. CDR1 is MNHNS and CDR2 is SASEGT in the germline V gene. The CDR3, as DNA: TGTGCCAGCAGTGAAGGTGGGGCAGGCGTCTCTGGAAACACCATATATTTT. Protein product: CASSEGGAGVSGNTIYF.

This chain links TRBV3-1 (or the pseudogene TRBV3-2) with TRBJ2-4, with 15 bases fitting TRBD2. V lost 1 base, J lost 0 bases, and 4 bases stayed unmatched. The CDR3 totals 19 residues. Germline V gene sequence: CDR1 LGHDT, CDR2 YNNKEL (reference sequence). CDR3 sequence: CASSQAGTSGRPAKNIQYF. The CDR3 DNA reads as TGTGCCAGCAGCCAAGCCGGGACTAGCGGGAGGCCAGCCAAAAACATTCAGTACTTC.

The chain joins TRBV7-9 to TRBJ2-7; 11 bases are a match to TRBD1. The germline V gene has CDR1 SEHNR and CDR2 FQNEAQ (reference sequence). This CDR3 region has 15 residues. The V segment lost 3 bases and the J segment 3 bases; nucleotides outside the gene matches: 4. CDR3 region: CASSFPGTGGYEQYF. CDR3 DNA sequence: TGTGCCAGCAGCTTTCCCGGGACAGGGGGCTACGAGCAGTACTTC.

V and J are TRBV28 and TRBJ1-5, with 7 bases fitting TRBD1. CDR1 is MDHEN and CDR2 is SYDVKM in the germline V gene. The CDR3 contains 16 residues. Trimming removed 2 bases from V and 0 bases from J; junction bases left unmatched: 4. The CDR3 reads CASSLRGQSSNQPQHF. The CDR3 DNA reads as TGTGCCAGCAGTTTAAGGGGGCAGTCTAGCAATCAGCCCCAGCATTTT.

V is TRBV5-1 and J is TRBJ2-1, with TRBD1 as a possible D gene (6 bases). Trimming cost V 3 bases and J 6 bases, with 13 bases left between them. From germline, CDR1 is SGHRS and CDR2 YFSETQ. CDR3 length: 14 amino acids. The CDR3: CASSSGQNSNEQFF. The CDR3 DNA is TGCGCCAGCAGCTCCGGACAGAACTCCAATGAGCAGTTCTTC. The full variable domain, with the rest looked up from reference TRBV5-1 and TRBJ2-1, is KAGVTQTPRYLIKTRGQQVTLSCSPISGHRSVSWYQQTPGQGLQFLFEYFSETQRNKGNFPGRFSGRQFSNSRSEMNVSTLELGDSALYLCASSSGQNSNEQFFGPGTRLTVL.

J is TRBJ1-4 and V is TRBV9; the D gene is possibly TRBD1 (6 bases). Looked up from germline, CDR1 is SGDLS and CDR2 is YYNGEE. This CDR3 has 16 residues. V lost 0 bases and J 0 bases, leaving 9 bases between the germline ends. CDR3 sequence: CASSVDPGATNEKLFF. CDR3 coding DNA: TGTGCCAGCAGCGTAGACCCAGGGGCAACTAATGAAAAACTGTTTTTT. Supplemented by reference TRBV9 and TRBJ1-4, the full variable domain reads DSGVTQTPKHLITATGQRVTLRCSPRSGDLSVYWYQQSLDQGLQFLIQYYNGEERAKGNILERFSAQQFPDLHSELNLSSLELGDSALYFCASSVDPGATNEKLFFGSGTQLSVL.

The rearrangement joins TRBV19 to TRBJ1-2, with 7 bases aligning to TRBD1. Germline V CDR1 and CDR2: LNHDA, SQIVND (reference sequence). Trimming at V came to 7 bases and at J to 0 bases, leaving 11 bases not matched to a gene. The CDR3 runs to 16 residues. CDR3 in DNA: TGTGCCAGTACCCTTGGACAGGTCTACTCTAACTATGGCTACACCTTC. Translated: CASTLGQVYSNYGYTF.

The rearrangement links TRBV5-1 to TRBJ2-2, with a tentative D call TRBD2 (5 bases). Germline V gene sequence: CDR1 SGHRS, CDR2 YFSETQ. V gave up 0 bases and J gave up 5 bases, with 11 bases separating them. The CDR3 extends over 15 amino acids. The CDR3 nucleotides read TGCGCCAGCAGCTTGGGTGGGAGATATACCGGGGAGCTGTTTTTT. Translated, it gives CASSLGGRYTGELFF.

The rearrangement joins TRBV19 to TRBJ1-5; no clear D. Looked up from germline, CDR1 is LNHDA and CDR2 is SQIVND (reference sequence). The length of the CDR3 is 16 residues. V was trimmed by 2 bases and J by 0 bases, leaving 11 bases between them. The CDR3 DNA sequence: TGTGCCAGTAGTATATGGTTCGGGAATAGCAATCAGCCCCAGCATTTT. Protein: CASSIWFGNSNQPQHF. Complete variable domain (other parts from reference TRBV19 and TRBJ1-5): DGGITQSPKYLFRKEGQNVTLSCEQNLNHDAMYWYRQDPGQGLRLIYYSQIVNDFQKGDIAEGYSVSREKKESFPLTVTSAQKNPTAFYLCASSIWFGNSNQPQHFGDGTRLSIL.

Comment on this clone: One end of the junction is discordant with germline, which a read error may explain. V gene TRBV7-2 combines with J gene TRBJ2-7, with D possibly TRBD2 on 5 matching bases. CDR1 SGHTA and CDR2 FQGNSA come from the germline V gene. The CDR3 has 14 residues. In DNA form, the CDR3 reads TGTGCCAGCAGACTAGGGTTCTACTCCGACGAGCAGTACTTC. Amino acid sequence: CASRLGFYSDEQYF. Supplemented by reference TRBV7-2 and TRBJ2-7, the full variable domain reads GAGVSQSPSNKVTEKGKDVELRCDPISGHTALYWYRQSLGQGLEFLIYFQGNSAPDKSGLPSDRFSAERTGGSVSTLTIQRTQQEDSAVYLCASRLGFYSDEQYFGPGTRLTVT.

The genes are TRBV19 and TRBJ1-6; D is undetermined. Trimming stripped 8 bases from V and 5 bases from J, with 7 bases between. The CDR3 extends over 12 amino acids. Germline CDR1 and CDR2: LNHDA and SQIVND (reference sequence). CDR3 DNA sequence: TGTGCCAGTGCGGAGGATAATTCACCCCTCCACTTT. Encoded protein: CASAEDNSPLHF.